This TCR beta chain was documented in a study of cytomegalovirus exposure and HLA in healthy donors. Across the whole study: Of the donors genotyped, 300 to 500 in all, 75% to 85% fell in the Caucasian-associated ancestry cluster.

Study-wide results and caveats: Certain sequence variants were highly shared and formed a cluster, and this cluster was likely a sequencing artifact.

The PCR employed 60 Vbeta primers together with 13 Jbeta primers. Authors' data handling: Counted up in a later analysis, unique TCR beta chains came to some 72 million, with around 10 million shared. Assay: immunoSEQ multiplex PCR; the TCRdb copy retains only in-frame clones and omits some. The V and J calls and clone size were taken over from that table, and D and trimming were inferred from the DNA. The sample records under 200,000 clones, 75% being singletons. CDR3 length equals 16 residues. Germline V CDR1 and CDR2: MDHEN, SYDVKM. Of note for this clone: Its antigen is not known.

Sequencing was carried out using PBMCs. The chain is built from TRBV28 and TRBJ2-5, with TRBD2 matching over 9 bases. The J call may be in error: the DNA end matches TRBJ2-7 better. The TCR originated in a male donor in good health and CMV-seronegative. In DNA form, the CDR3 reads TGTGCCAGCAGTTTGCTGAGACTAGCGGATGCCTACGAGCAGTACTTC. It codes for CASSLLRLADAYEQYF.